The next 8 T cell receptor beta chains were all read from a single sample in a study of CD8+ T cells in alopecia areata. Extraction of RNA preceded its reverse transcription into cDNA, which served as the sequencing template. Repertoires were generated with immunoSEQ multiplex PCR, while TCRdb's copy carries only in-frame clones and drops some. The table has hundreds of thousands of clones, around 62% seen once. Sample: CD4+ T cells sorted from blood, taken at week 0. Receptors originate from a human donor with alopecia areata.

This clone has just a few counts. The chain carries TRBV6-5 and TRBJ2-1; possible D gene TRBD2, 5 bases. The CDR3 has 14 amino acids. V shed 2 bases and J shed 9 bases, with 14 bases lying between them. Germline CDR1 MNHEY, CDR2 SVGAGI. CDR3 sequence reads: CASSYLSRRSEQFF. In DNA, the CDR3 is TGTGCCAGCAGTTACCTCTCCCGGAGGAGTGAGCAGTTCTTC.

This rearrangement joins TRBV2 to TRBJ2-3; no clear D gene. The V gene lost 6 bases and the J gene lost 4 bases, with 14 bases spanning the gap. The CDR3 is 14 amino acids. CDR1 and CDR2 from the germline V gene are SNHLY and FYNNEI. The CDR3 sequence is CASRVNLGPDTQYF. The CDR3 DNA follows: TGTGCCAGCAGGGTAAACCTCGGCCCAGATACGCAGTATTTT. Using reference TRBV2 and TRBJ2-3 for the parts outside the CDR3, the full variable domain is EPEVTQTPSHQVTQMGQEVILRCVPISNHLYFYWYRQILGQKVEFLVSFYNNEISEKSEIFDDQFSVERPDGSNFTLKIRSTKLEDSAMYFCASRVNLGPDTQYFGPGTRLTVL.

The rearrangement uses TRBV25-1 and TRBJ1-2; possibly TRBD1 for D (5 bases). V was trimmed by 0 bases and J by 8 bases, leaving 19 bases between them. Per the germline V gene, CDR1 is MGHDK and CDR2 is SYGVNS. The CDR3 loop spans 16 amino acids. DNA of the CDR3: TGTGCCAGCAGTGAATACGGGGCCATGGCCAAGGAGGGCTACACCTTC. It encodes CASSEYGAMAKEGYTF.

CDR3 loop: CASTGRGLSGANVLTF. In DNA, the CDR3 is TGTGCCAGCACAGGACGGGGCCTCTCTGGGGCCAACGTCCTGACTTTC. The chain is built from TRBV5-6 and TRBJ2-6; D is possibly TRBD1 or TRBD2 (5 bases each). The CDR3 totals 16 residues. Trimming left V 6 bases short and J 0 bases short, with 13 bases between. Germline loops: CDR1 SGHDT, CDR2 YYEEEE.

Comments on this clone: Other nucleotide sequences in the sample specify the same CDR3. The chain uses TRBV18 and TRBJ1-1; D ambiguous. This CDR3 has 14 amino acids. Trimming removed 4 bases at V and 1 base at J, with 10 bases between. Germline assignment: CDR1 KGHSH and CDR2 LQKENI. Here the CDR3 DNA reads TGTGCCAGCTCACTCCGGACGGAGAACACTGAAGCTTTCTTT. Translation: CASSLRTENTEAFF.

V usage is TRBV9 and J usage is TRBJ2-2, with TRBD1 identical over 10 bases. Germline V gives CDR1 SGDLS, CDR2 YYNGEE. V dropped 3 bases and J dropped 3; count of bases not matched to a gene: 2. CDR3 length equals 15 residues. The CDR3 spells CASSGQGADTGELFF. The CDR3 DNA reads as TGTGCCAGCAGCGGACAGGGGGCTGACACCGGGGAGCTGTTTTTT.

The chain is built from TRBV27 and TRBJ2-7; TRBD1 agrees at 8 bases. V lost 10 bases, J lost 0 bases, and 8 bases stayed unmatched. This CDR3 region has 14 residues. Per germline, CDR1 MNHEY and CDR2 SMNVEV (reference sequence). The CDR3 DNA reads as TGTGCCACCCAGCGGACAGGGTACTCCTACGAGCAGTACTTC. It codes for CATQRTGYSYEQYF.

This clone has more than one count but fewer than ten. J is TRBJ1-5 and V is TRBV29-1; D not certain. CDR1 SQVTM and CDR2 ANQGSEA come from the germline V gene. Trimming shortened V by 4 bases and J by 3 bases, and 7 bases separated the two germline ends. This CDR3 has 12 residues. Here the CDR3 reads CSVGSLNQPQHF. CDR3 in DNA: TGCAGCGTTGGCAGCCTCAATCAGCCCCAGCATTTT.